Listed below are T cell receptor beta chains from one sample, sequenced in a study of T-cell reconstitution after alpha-beta-depleted transplantation in children. TCRdb processed the PCR reads anew with MiXCR; each CDR3 protein has one entry. Here the sample spans 600,000 to 700,000 distinct CDR3 sequences, around 17% being singletons. The sample here was PBMCs from the stem cell graft donor, taken from the stem cell graft. The receptors come from a human donor who donated a stem cell graft to a child with acute myeloid leukemia. The CDR3 runs from the conserved cysteine through the conserved F or W. D genes are given only for firm matches. Clone size is given for some rows only: seen once, a few or many times, or a class if the clone is expanded.

j_call	clone_size	v_call	d_call	cdr3_length	cdr3_aa	cdr3_nt
TRBJ1-4	few	TRBV27	NA	14	CASSLSPLNEKLFF	TGTGCCAGCAGTTTATCGCCCCTTAATGAAAAACTGTTTTTT
TRBJ2-1	few	TRBV20-1	TRBD1	14	CSAIGQGFYNEQFF	TGCAGTGCGATCGGACAGGGATTCTACAATGAGCAGTTCTTC
TRBJ1-1	few	TRBV4-3	TRBD1	15	CASSQDRGPNTEAFF	TGCGCCAGCAGCCAAGACAGGGGGCCGAACACTGAAGCTTTCTTT
TRBJ1-5	many	TRBV6-2/TRBV6-3	TRBD1	15	CASSSTGGRNQPQHF	TGTGCCAGCAGTTCGACAGGGGGCCGCAATCAGCCCCAGCATTTT
TRBJ2-3	NA	TRBV12-3/TRBV12-4	NA	17	CASSPIMAVAGTDTQYF	TGTGCCAGCAGCCCTATTATGGCGGTGGCAGGTACAGATACGCAGTATTTT
TRBJ2-3	few	TRBV7-8	NA	16	CASSFPGGVGTDTQYF	TGTGCCAGCAGCTTCCCCGGAGGGGTGGGGACAGATACGCAGTATTTT
TRBJ2-1	NA	TRBV5-1	TRBD1	15	CASSSRQGTYNEQFF	TGCGCCAGCAGCTCCCGACAGGGGACCTACAATGAGCAGTTCTTC
TRBJ2-3	few	TRBV5-4	TRBD2	17	CASRSSGTSAGTDTQYF	TGTGCCAGCAGATCCTCCGGGACTAGCGCCGGCACAGATACGCAGTATTTT
TRBJ2-3	NA	TRBV7-3	NA	16	CASSLTSSSGTDTQYF	TGTGCCAGCAGCTTAACGAGTTCTAGCGGCACAGATACGCAGTATTTT
TRBJ2-3	few	TRBV12-3/TRBV12-4	TRBD2	15	CASSTGTSDTDTQYF	TGTGCCAGCAGTACTGGGACTAGCGACACAGATACGCAGTATTTT
TRBJ2-3	few	TRBV7-9	NA	15	CASTQEGGVTDTQYF	TGTGCCAGCACCCAGGAGGGGGGCGTCACAGATACGCAGTATTTT
TRBJ1-1	NA	TRBV7-9	TRBD1	14	CASSSPGGFTEAFF	TGTGCCAGCAGTTCCCCAGGGGGCTTCACTGAAGCTTTCTTT
TRBJ2-3	few	TRBV5-5	NA	15	CASSPQGRGTDTQYF	TGTGCCAGCAGCCCACAGGGTAGGGGCACAGATACGCAGTATTTT
TRBJ1-2	many	TRBV20-1	TRBD1	10	CRRQGDGYTF	TGCAGACGACAGGGGGATGGCTACACCTTC
TRBJ2-1	NA	TRBV20-1	TRBD2	15	CSVTPLAGKYNEQFF	TGCAGTGTAACTCCCCTAGCGGGGAAATACAATGAGCAGTTCTTC
TRBJ1-2	NA	TRBV12-3/TRBV12-4	NA	18	CASSLAGTDYLANYGYTF	TGTGCCAGCAGCCTAGCCGGGACCGATTACCTAGCTAACTATGGCTACACCTTC
TRBJ2-5	many	TRBV20-1	NA	15	CSASRWREGLETQYF	TGCAGTGCTAGCCGTTGGAGGGAAGGTCTAGAGACCCAGTACTTC